This passage covers 32 T cell receptor beta chains from one sample sequenced in a study of T cell responses to AZD1222 COVID-19 vaccine (dated by TCRdb to about 2021). The library was produced with the immunoSEQ multiplex PCR assay. As stored in TCRdb, this immuneACCESS dataset retains in-frame rearrangements with V and J assigned. A fraction of the clones does not appear; measured against another copy, unresolved V genes explain less than half of the discrepancy, and the remainder lacks a known reason. In all, the sample holds around 180,000 clones, and 80% to 90% of those were seen once. Together, the top ten hold 2.5% to 3% of the sample. The time point label corresponds to: baseline before first vaccination. This specimen's treatment or condition label, interpreted: meningococcal conjugate vaccine given as trial control. The sequences come from peripheral blood, collected on day 0 of MenACWY control vaccination. Every receptor here comes from an adult in good health.

The rearrangement joins TRBV3-1 (or the pseudogene TRBV3-2) to TRBJ2-7, with a weak D call TRBD1 (5 bases). The germline V and J ends were trimmed by 1 base and 2 bases, with 9 bases remaining between them. The CDR3 contains 14 residues. Germline V CDR1 and CDR2: LGHDT, YNNKEL (reference sequence). Here the CDR3 DNA reads TGTGCCAGCAGCCAAGTCCCAGGGACCTACGAGCAGTACTTC. It is translated as CASSQVPGTYEQYF.

The V and J genes are TRBV19 and TRBJ2-7; D is unclear. Germline CDR1 reads LNHDA; CDR2 reads SQIVND (reference sequence). This CDR3 contains 13 residues. Trimming removed 8 bases from V and 2 bases from J, with 13 bases in between. As DNA, the CDR3 is TGTGCCAGTCGAAGGACGGCCGCCTACGAGCAGTACTTC. This encodes CASRRTAAYEQYF.

Of note for this clone: The sample carries other DNA sequences with the same CDR3. The chain recombines TRBV30 with TRBJ2-1; D remains ambiguous. Germline CDR1 is GTSNPN and CDR2 is SVGIG (reference sequence). The V end lost 1 base, the J end lost 2 bases, and 0 bases lay between the germline ends. The CDR3 has 11 residues. CDR3 residues: CAWSAYNEQFF. Written as DNA, the CDR3 is TGTGCCTGGAGTGCCTACAATGAGCAGTTCTTC.

The chain joins TRBV7-3 to TRBJ2-2; perhaps TRBD2 as D (5 bases). Trimming pared 5 bases from V and 6 bases from J, leaving 16 bases between. The CDR3 length is 15 residues. Germline V CDR1 and CDR2: SGHTA, FQGTGA. CDR3 nucleotides: TGTGCCAGCAGCCCCCCGGGGTCTCCGGCCGGGGAGCTGTTTTTT. It yields the protein CASSPPGSPAGELFF.

The chain is built from TRBV20-1 and TRBJ2-7; a weak D match, TRBD1 (5 bases). The germline V and J ends were trimmed by 7 bases and 10 bases, with 14 bases remaining between them. Germline values: CDR1 DFQATT, CDR2 SNEGSKA (reference sequence). The CDR3 totals 10 residues. CDR3 DNA sequence: TGCAGTGTTGACAGCCGCCATCAGTACTTC. This sequence encodes CSVDSRHQYF.

V and J are TRBV5-8 and TRBJ1-4; D perhaps matches TRBD1 (5 bases). The germline gives CDR1 SGHTS, CDR2 YDEGEE. V was cut by 0 bases and J by 4 bases, with 25 bases left in between. This CDR3 spans 20 amino acids. This CDR3 is CASSLEVPGVVPIVNEKLFF. For the CDR3, the DNA is TGTGCCAGCAGCTTGGAGGTCCCGGGGGTAGTTCCAATCGTTAATGAAAAACTGTTTTTT.

For the CDR3, the DNA is TGTGCCAGCAGCGATCCGGGACACCCATCGTATGGCTACACCTTC. This gives the protein CASSDPGHPSYGYTF. The chain employs TRBV25-1 and TRBJ1-2, with D perhaps TRBD1 (6 bases). This CDR3 has 15 residues. Per the germline V gene, CDR1 is MGHDK and CDR2 is SYGVNS. Between the trimmed V and J ends, which lost 6 bases and 5 bases, there was a span of 19 bases.

In its sample, this clone was seen once. This chain links TRBV2 with TRBJ1-1; 8 nucleotides align to TRBD1. Trimming took 2 bases from V and 3 from J; bases not matched to a gene: 11. This CDR3 region has 17 residues. The germline gives CDR1 SNHLY, CDR2 FYNNEI. CDR3 loop: CASSETRTGLGDTEAFF. The DNA for the CDR3 is TGTGCCAGCAGTGAAACCCGGACAGGGCTAGGGGACACTGAAGCTTTCTTT.

The J gene is TRBJ2-1, the V gene TRBV7-3, with TRBD2 matching 14 bases. The CDR3 totals 15 residues. Trimming took 4 bases from V and 5 from J; bases not matched to a gene: 1. Germline V gene sequence: CDR1 SGHTA, CDR2 FQGTGA. The DNA for the CDR3 is TGTGCCAGCAGCTCGGGACTAGCGGGAGACAATGAGCAGTTCTTC. Its translation: CASSSGLAGDNEQFF.

This clone was counted only a few times. The genes are TRBV24-1 and TRBJ2-2; D perhaps matches TRBD1 (7 bases). Germline lookup yields CDR1 KGHDR and CDR2 SFDVKD. The CDR3 runs 14 residues. V gave up 7 bases and J gave up 3 bases, with 11 bases separating them. The CDR3 is CATREGADTGELFF. CDR3 DNA sequence: TGTGCCACCAGGGAGGGGGCGGACACCGGGGAGCTGTTTTTT.

This clone was recorded once. This rearrangement joins TRBV7-6 to TRBJ1-4, with D possibly TRBD1 on 6 matching bases. The V gene's germline CDR1 is SGHVS and CDR2 FNYEAQ. CDR3 length equals 16 residues. Trimming removed 5 bases from V and 5 bases from J, with 18 bases in between. As DNA, the CDR3 is TGTGCCAGCAGCCCCCCGGGGGGCCGTAAAAATGAAAAACTGTTTTTT. This codes for CASSPPGGRKNEKLFF.

The rearrangement links TRBV27 to TRBJ2-1, with D possibly called TRBD1 or TRBD2 (5 bases each). This CDR3 has 18 amino acids. With 10 bases removed from V and 0 bases from J, the gap between germline ends came to 25 bases. The germline CDR1 and CDR2 sequences are MNHEY and SMNVEV (reference sequence). The DNA for the CDR3 is TGTGCCACCCCGACCTCCCGGGACCGCCCTAGCTCCTACAATGAGCAGTTCTTC. Its translation is CATPTSRDRPSSYNEQFF.

The chain recombines TRBV27 with TRBJ2-7; D is undetermined. This CDR3 comprises 14 residues. Germline V lookup: CDR1 MNHEY, CDR2 SMNVEV (reference sequence). V was clipped by 2 bases and J by 0 bases, with 8 bases between them. This CDR3 is CASSLGVGSYEQYF. The CDR3 DNA follows: TGTGCCAGCAGTTTAGGGGTGGGCTCCTACGAGCAGTACTTC.

This chain uses TRBV18 with TRBJ2-3; no clear D. The CDR3 extends over 11 amino acids. Germline V gene sequence: CDR1 KGHSH, CDR2 LQKENI. Deletions cut 6 bases from V and 3 bases from J, with 4 bases between. In nucleotides, the CDR3 is TGTGCCAGCTCTCCAACAGATACGCAGTATTTT. Its protein product is CASSPTDTQYF.

The rearrangement joins TRBV25-1 to TRBJ1-1, with D perhaps matching TRBD1 (5 bases). Germline CDR1 is MGHDK and CDR2 is SYGVNS. Trimming pared 1 base from V and 2 bases from J, leaving 8 bases between. This CDR3 contains 14 residues. In DNA form, the CDR3 reads TGTGCCAGCAGTGAATGGGACGGCAACACTGAAGCTTTCTTT. Its translation is CASSEWDGNTEAFF.

About this clone: Other DNA variants within this sample encode the same CDR3. CDR3 region: CASSLGETQYF. DNA of the CDR3: TGTGCCAGCAGTTTGGGGGAGACCCAGTACTTC. The V gene is TRBV28, the J gene TRBJ2-5; D unresolved. V lost 3 bases to trimming and J lost 5 bases, with 4 bases between them. Germline V gene sequence: CDR1 MDHEN, CDR2 SYDVKM. This CDR3 has 11 residues.

V is TRBV6-5 and J is TRBJ2-7, with D possibly being TRBD1 (6 bases). Germline values: CDR1 MNHEY, CDR2 SVGAGI. CDR3 length: 15 amino acids. V was pared by 2 bases and J by 6 bases, with 17 bases between. The CDR3 DNA sequence: TGTGCCAGCAGTTACCTCACAGGGCCGCTCGGCGAGCAGTACTTC. Amino acid sequence: CASSYLTGPLGEQYF.

The rearrangement joins TRBV2 to TRBJ1-5; D gene unclear. Germline CDR1 SNHLY, CDR2 FYNNEI. This CDR3 is built from 14 residues. Trimming removed 4 bases at V and 5 bases at J, with 12 bases between. CDR3 region: CASSGSRRDQPQHF. The CDR3 DNA sequence: TGTGCCAGCAGTGGCTCCAGGAGAGATCAGCCCCAGCATTTT. The whole variable domain, remainder taken from reference TRBV2 and TRBJ1-5, is EPEVTQTPSHQVTQMGQEVILRCVPISNHLYFYWYRQILGQKVEFLVSFYNNEISEKSEIFDDQFSVERPDGSNFTLKIRSTKLEDSAMYFCASSGSRRDQPQHFGDGTRLSIL.

The table lists this clone with a few counts. The rearrangement uses TRBV10-3 and TRBJ2-7; 8 bases are shared with TRBD1. CDR3 length equals 14 residues. V trimming: 6 bases; J trimming: 5 bases; junction bases outside the gene matches: 9. The germline V gene has CDR1 ENHRY and CDR2 SYGVKD. The CDR3 sequence: CAIRVTGARHEQYF. The CDR3 coding sequence is TGTGCCATCAGGGTGACAGGGGCCCGCCACGAGCAGTACTTC.

The genes are TRBV5-5 and TRBJ2-6; TRBD1 aligns across 11 bases. V gave up 4 bases and J gave up 1 base; unmatched junction bases: 4. Germline loops: CDR1 SGHKS, CDR2 YYEKEE (reference sequence). CDR3 length equals 17 residues. CDR3 protein: CASSRDRGASGANVLTF. In DNA, the CDR3 is TGTGCCAGCAGCCGGGACAGGGGGGCGTCTGGGGCCAACGTCCTGACTTTC.

J is TRBJ2-2 and V is TRBV19; D possibly corresponds to TRBD1 (6 bases). The CDR3 covers 17 residues. CDR1 LNHDA and CDR2 SQIVND come from the germline V gene (reference sequence). V lost 4 bases and J 3 bases, leaving 18 bases between the germline ends. This chain's CDR3 is CASSTPLQGWDTGELFF. DNA of the CDR3: TGTGCCAGTAGTACACCCTTACAGGGATGGGACACCGGGGAGCTGTTTTTT.

The chain has TRBV10-3 and TRBJ2-2; 8 positions agree with TRBD1. In germline, CDR1 is ENHRY, CDR2 SYGVKD. The CDR3 spans 15 residues. The V and J ends lost 8 bases and 3 bases, in that order; junction bases with no gene match: 8. This CDR3 reads CAIAGQGQDTGELFF. DNA of the CDR3: TGTGCCATCGCCGGACAGGGCCAAGACACCGGGGAGCTGTTTTTT.

This chain uses TRBV28 with TRBJ2-6; D may be TRBD1 (6 bases). Germline loops: CDR1 MDHEN, CDR2 SYDVKM. The V gene lost 7 bases and the J gene lost 0 bases, with 13 bases spanning the gap. The CDR3 covers 16 residues. CDR3 loop: CASTRQDHSGANVLTF. CDR3 coding DNA: TGTGCCAGCACCCGACAGGATCACTCTGGGGCCAACGTCCTGACTTTC.

This clone was seen just once. The chain couples TRBV7-2 to TRBJ2-5; possibly TRBD2 for D (6 bases). This CDR3 has 15 amino acids. Trimming left V 6 bases short and J 5 bases short, with 19 bases between. Germline V gene lookup returns CDR1 SGHTA and CDR2 FQGNSA. CDR3 protein: CASSSPGLALETQYF. CDR3 DNA sequence: TGTGCCAGCAGTTCGCCGGGACTCGCCCTGGAGACCCAGTACTTC. Using reference TRBV7-2 and TRBJ2-5 for the parts outside the CDR3, the full variable domain is GAGVSQSPSNKVTEKGKDVELRCDPISGHTALYWYRQSLGQGLEFLIYFQGNSAPDKSGLPSDRFSAERTGGSVSTLTIQRTQQEDSAVYLCASSSPGLALETQYFGPGTRLLVL.

This chain connects TRBV7-2 to TRBJ2-7; D is ambiguous. Trimming took 5 bases from V and 0 from J, leaving 11 bases between them. The CDR3 length is 14 residues. The V gene's germline CDR1 is SGHTA and CDR2 FQGNSA. CDR3 coding DNA: TGTGCCAGCAGCGCCTCGCACAGCTCCTACGAGCAGTACTTC. Its protein product is CASSASHSSYEQYF. The entire variable domain, with the rest obtained from reference TRBV7-2 and TRBJ2-7, is as follows: GAGVSQSPSNKVTEKGKDVELRCDPISGHTALYWYRQSLGQGLEFLIYFQGNSAPDKSGLPSDRFSAERTGGSVSTLTIQRTQQEDSAVYLCASSASHSSYEQYFGPGTRLTVT.

This clone turned up a few times. The gene calls are TRBV19 and TRBJ2-4; D is unclear. CDR3 length: 13 amino acids. V lost 1 base and J 9 bases, leaving 10 bases between the germline ends. Germline values: CDR1 LNHDA, CDR2 SQIVND (reference sequence). The CDR3 region is CASSIAQAPIQYF. CDR3 sequence (DNA): TGTGCCAGTAGTATAGCCCAGGCGCCCATTCAGTACTTC.

The CDR3 loop is CASSLVGNGPKNIQYF. In DNA form, the CDR3 reads TGTGCCAGCAGCTTAGTAGGGAATGGGCCCAAAAACATTCAGTACTTC. This chain joins TRBV7-2 and TRBJ2-4, with no clear D. Looked up from germline, CDR1 is SGHTA and CDR2 is FQGNSA. V gave up 1 base and J gave up 2 bases, with 12 bases separating them. There are 16 residues in the CDR3.

J is TRBJ2-3 and V is TRBV5-6, with D possibly TRBD1 on 5 matching bases. The V end was cut by 1 base, the J end by 2 bases, with 14 bases between. Germline lookup yields CDR1 SGHDT and CDR2 YYEEEE. This CDR3 contains 16 residues. CDR3: CASSLMVADTTDTQYF. The CDR3 nucleotides are TGTGCCAGCAGCTTGATGGTGGCGGACACCACAGATACGCAGTATTTT.

The chain uses TRBV27 and TRBJ2-7; 9 bases map to TRBD1. The CDR3 covers 14 residues. Germline assignment: CDR1 MNHEY and CDR2 SMNVEV (reference sequence). V shed 6 bases and J 6 bases; nucleotides not matched to a gene: 9. The CDR3 is CASSARTGAVEQYF. The DNA for the CDR3 is TGTGCCAGCAGCGCACGGACAGGGGCCGTCGAGCAGTACTTC.

V usage is TRBV18 and J usage is TRBJ1-4, with a tentative D call TRBD1 (5 bases). Germline lookup yields CDR1 KGHSH and CDR2 LQKENI. Trimming took 5 bases from V and 10 from J, leaving 17 bases between them. The length of the CDR3 is 14 residues. In DNA, the CDR3 is TGTGCCAGCTCAAGGGCAGGGATTAGCGGAAAACTGTTTTTT. The encoded protein is CASSRAGISGKLFF.

In its sample, this clone was seen once. This chain joins TRBV5-1 and TRBJ1-5, with TRBD1 identical over 7 bases. Germline-derived CDR1 and CDR2 are SGHRS and YFSETQ. The V segment lost 0 bases and the J segment 1 base; nucleotides outside the gene matches: 1. The CDR3 runs to 15 residues. The CDR3 bases are TGCGCCAGCAGCTTGGGGACAGGCAGCAATCAGCCCCAGCATTTT. The encoded protein is CASSLGTGSNQPQHF.

This chain connects TRBV5-5 to TRBJ2-7; D gene uncertain. The CDR3 runs 11 residues. The germline CDR1 and CDR2 sequences are SGHKS and YYEKEE (reference sequence). Trimming left V 4 bases short and J 4 bases short, with 6 bases between. CDR3: CASSPHYEQYF. The DNA of the CDR3 is TGTGCCAGCAGCCCCCATTACGAGCAGTACTTC.